The clone carrying this T cell receptor beta chain has more than one count but fewer than ten. Its antigen is not known. TCRdb re-analysed the multiplex PCR reads in MiXCR, keeping a single row per CDR3 protein. The table shows around 140,000 distinct CDR3 sequences, with under 25% occurring only once. Axillary draining lymph nodes of breast cancer patients supplied the node samples. Between the trimmed V and J ends, which lost 2 bases and 6 bases, there was a span of 15 bases. This CDR3 is built from 14 residues. The V gene's germline CDR1 is GTSNPN and CDR2 SVGIG (reference sequence). This sample is drawn from a study of breast tumors, draining lymph nodes, adjacent tissues. Regarding the study as a whole: Compared with lymph nodes, tumors were less diverse; compared with nontumor tissue, more. Findings are consistent with lymph node origin and intratumoral expansion of most tumor T cells. Tumor T cell lymph node origin was a supported hypothesis, not proven.

Sequences were obtained from axillary lymph node tissue. The TCR comes from a female donor with breast cancer. Some clones in this sample may be carry-over from other donors' samples. V is TRBV30 and J is TRBJ2-3; tentative D call: TRBD2 (5 bases). The chain's CDR3 is CAWSRGQDADTQYF. DNA for the CDR3: TGTGCCTGGAGTCGAGGGCAAGATGCCGATACGCAGTATTTT. The full variable domain, with the rest looked up from reference TRBV30 and TRBJ2-3, is SQTIHQWPATLVQPVGSPLSLECTVEGTSNPNLYWYRQAAGRGLQLLFYSVGIGQISSEVPQNLSASRPQDRQFILSSKKLLLSDSGFYLCAWSRGQDADTQYFGPGTRLTVL.